Following are 10 T cell receptor beta chains from one sample sequenced in a study of human T cells and chemical hapten exposure. Time point here: patch test 2, 6 weeks after DPC sensitization. Treatment: therapeutic diphenylcyclopropenone sensitization with weekly scalp DPC. From the RACE reads, TCRdb called clonotypes with MiXCR, one entry per CDR3 protein. The sample carries about 100,000 distinct CDR3 sequences, over 10% recorded once. Sequenced here: whole blood, sampled in connection with sensitization to the hapten diphenylcyclopropenone (DPC). The source is a middle-aged woman with alopecia areata. Some clones in this sample may be carry-over from other donors' samples.

This clonotype was seen many times. V gene TRBV7-9 combines with J gene TRBJ2-1; no clear D. CDR1 and CDR2 from the germline V gene are SEHNR and FQNEAQ (reference sequence). The CDR3 totals 13 residues. V gave up 7 bases and J gave up 3 bases, with 10 bases separating them. For the CDR3, the DNA is TGTGCCAGCACCGCCGGCGGCTACAATGAGCAGTTCTTC. As protein: CASTAGGYNEQFF.

The chain uses TRBV7-2 and TRBJ2-7; TRBD1 or TRBD2 may be the D gene (5 bases each). CDR3 length: 15 amino acids. V was cut by 1 base and J by 1 base, with 11 bases left in between. Germline CDR1 is SGHTA and CDR2 is FQGNSA. The CDR3 protein is CASSLGDVLSYEQYF. The CDR3 nucleotides are TGTGCCAGCAGCTTAGGGGACGTCCTGTCCTACGAGCAGTACTTC.

The gene calls are TRBV28 and TRBJ1-1, with a possible D match to TRBD1 (5 bases). This CDR3 region has 14 residues. Germline V gives CDR1 MDHEN, CDR2 SYDVKM. Trimming pared 6 bases from V and 0 bases from J, leaving 11 bases between. The CDR3 loop reads CASSPRDLNTEAFF. DNA for the CDR3: TGTGCCAGCAGCCCCAGGGACCTGAACACTGAAGCTTTCTTT. Drawing the rest from reference TRBV28 and TRBJ1-1, the complete variable domain is DVKVTQSSRYLVKRTGEKVFLECVQDMDHENMFWYRQDPGLGLRLIYFSYDVKMKEKGDIPEGYSVSREKKERFSLILESASTNQTSMYLCASSPRDLNTEAFFGQGTRLTVV.

This clonotype was counted a few times. V usage is TRBV20-1 and J usage is TRBJ2-1, with TRBD2 matching over 7 bases. The germline gives CDR1 DFQATT, CDR2 SNEGSKA (reference sequence). CDR3 length: 16 amino acids. V dropped 1 base and J dropped 0; count of bases not matched to a gene: 6. DNA for the CDR3: TGCAGTGCTAGAGTTCTACTAGCGAGCTCCTACAATGAGCAGTTCTTC. Residues: CSARVLLASSYNEQFF.

This clonotype was observed many times. The chain is built from TRBV7-9 and TRBJ2-1, with D possibly matching TRBD1 (6 bases). CDR3 size: 14 residues. Trimming shortened V by 4 bases and J by 7 bases, and 14 bases separated the two germline ends. Germline assignment: CDR1 SEHNR and CDR2 FQNEAQ (reference sequence). This chain's CDR3 is CASSSPAGVNEQFF. The CDR3 nucleotides read TGTGCCAGCAGCTCCCCAGCAGGGGTGAATGAGCAGTTCTTC.

This clonotype was counted ten times or more. This chain connects TRBV9 to TRBJ1-5; D remains ambiguous. The CDR3 runs to 14 residues. CDR1 is SGDLS, CDR2 YYNGEE, per germline. The V gene lost 4 bases and the J gene lost 7 bases, with 15 bases spanning the gap. CDR3 nucleotide sequence: TGTGCCAGCAGCAGCGGTATGAGTGGACAGCCCCAGCATTTT. Amino acids: CASSSGMSGQPQHF.

The table lists this clonotype with many counts. The rearrangement uses TRBV4-3 and TRBJ2-7; TRBD1 agrees at 7 bases. The germline CDR1 and CDR2 sequences are LGHNA and YSLEER. The CDR3 extends over 13 amino acids. With V trimmed by 3 bases and J by 2 bases, 1 base remained unmatched. CDR3 bases: TGCGCCAGCAGCCACGGACAGGCCTACGAGCAGTACTTC. It translates to CASSHGQAYEQYF.

This clonotype has ten or more counts. The CDR3 DNA reads as TGTGCCAGCAGCTTAACTAGCGGGGGAGGGGGGAGTACCTACGAGCAGTACTTC. Translated, it gives CASSLTSGGGGSTYEQYF. The genes are TRBV7-8 and TRBJ2-7; 11 bases agree with TRBD2. Trimming at V came to 2 bases and at J to 2 bases, leaving 11 bases not matched to a gene. CDR3 length: 18 residues. CDR1 is SGHVS, CDR2 FQNEAQ, per germline.

This clonotype was seen repeatedly, ten times or more. V usage is TRBV7-9 and J usage is TRBJ2-5, with D uncertain. The CDR3 is 13 residues long. V lost 5 bases and J 4 bases, leaving 11 bases between the germline ends. Germline loops: CDR1 SEHNR, CDR2 FQNEAQ (reference sequence). Written as DNA, the CDR3 is TGTGCCAGCAGCCTAGAGGTCTTAGAGACCCAGTACTTC. It yields the protein CASSLEVLETQYF.

This clonotype was counted at least ten times. The chain uses TRBV29-1 and TRBJ2-7; D is perhaps TRBD1 (6 bases). Trimming cost V 4 bases and J 6 bases, with 10 bases left between them. This CDR3 is built from 11 residues. Germline values: CDR1 SQVTM, CDR2 ANQGSEA. The CDR3 DNA reads TGCAGCGTTGGAGGGGGTACCGAGCAGTACTTC. Translated, it gives CSVGGGTEQYF.